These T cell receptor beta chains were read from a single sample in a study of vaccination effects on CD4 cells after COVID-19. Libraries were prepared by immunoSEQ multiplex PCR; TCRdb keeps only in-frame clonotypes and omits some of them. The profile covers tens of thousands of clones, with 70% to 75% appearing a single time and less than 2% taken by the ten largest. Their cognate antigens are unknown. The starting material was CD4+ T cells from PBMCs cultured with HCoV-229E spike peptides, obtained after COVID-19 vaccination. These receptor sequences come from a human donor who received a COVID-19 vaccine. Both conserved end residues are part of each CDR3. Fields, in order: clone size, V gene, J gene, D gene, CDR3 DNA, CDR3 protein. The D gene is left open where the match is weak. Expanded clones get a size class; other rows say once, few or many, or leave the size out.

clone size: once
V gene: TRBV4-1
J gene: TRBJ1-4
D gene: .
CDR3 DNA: TGCGCCAGCAGCCAGCTGGGGGTTGAAAAACTGTTTTTT
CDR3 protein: CASSQLGVEKLFF

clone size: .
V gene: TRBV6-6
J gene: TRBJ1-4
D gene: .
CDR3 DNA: TGTGCCAGCAGTTATGGGGGGAACGATGAAAAACTGTTTTTT
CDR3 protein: CASSYGGNDEKLFF

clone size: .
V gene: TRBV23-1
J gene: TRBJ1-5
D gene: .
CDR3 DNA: TGCGCCAGCAGTCCGACTGCGCGGCCCCAGTCCCAGCATTTT
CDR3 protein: CASSPTARPQSQHF

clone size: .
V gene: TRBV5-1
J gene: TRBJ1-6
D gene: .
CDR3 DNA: TGCGCCAGCAGCTTGGCCGGCCTCAGCTCCTATAATTCACCCCTCCACTTT
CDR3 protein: CASSLAGLSSYNSPLHF

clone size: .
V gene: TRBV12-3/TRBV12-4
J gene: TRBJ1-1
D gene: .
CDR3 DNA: TGTGCCAGCAGTTTAGCCGAGAACACTGAAGCTTTCTTT
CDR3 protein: CASSLAENTEAFF

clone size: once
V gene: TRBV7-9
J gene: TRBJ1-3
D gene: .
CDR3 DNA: TGTGCCAGCAGCCGATGGGGGGAAAGAGGTGGAAACACCATATATTTT
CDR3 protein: CASSRWGERGGNTIYF

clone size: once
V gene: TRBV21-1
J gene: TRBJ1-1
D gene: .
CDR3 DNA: TGTGCCAGCAGCGGAGGGGACAACAACACTGAAGCTTTCTTT
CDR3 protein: CASSGGDNNTEAFF

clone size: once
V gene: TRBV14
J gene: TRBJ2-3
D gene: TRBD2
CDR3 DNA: TGTGCCAGCAGCCGCCCGGGACTAGCTGGGGCCGGCACAGATACGCAGTATTTT
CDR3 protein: CASSRPGLAGAGTDTQYF

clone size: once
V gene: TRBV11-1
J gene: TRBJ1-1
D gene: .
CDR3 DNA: TGTGCCAGCAGCTTAATGGTTTTCAGCACTGAAGCTTTCTTT
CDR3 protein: CASSLMVFSTEAFF

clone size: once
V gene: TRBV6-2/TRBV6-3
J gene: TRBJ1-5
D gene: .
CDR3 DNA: TGTGCCAGCAGTTATGTAGGCAATCAGCCCCAGCATTTT
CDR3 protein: CASSYVGNQPQHF

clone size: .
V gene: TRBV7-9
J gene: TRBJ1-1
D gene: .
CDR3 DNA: TGTGCCAGCAGCTTAGCGCTTTCCAGGGCGAACACTGAAGCTTTCTTT
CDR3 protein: CASSLALSRANTEAFF

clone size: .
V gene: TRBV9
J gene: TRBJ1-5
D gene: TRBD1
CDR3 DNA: TGTGCCAGCAGCGTCGGGACAGGGAATAGCAATCAGCCCCAGCATTTT
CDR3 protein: CASSVGTGNSNQPQHF

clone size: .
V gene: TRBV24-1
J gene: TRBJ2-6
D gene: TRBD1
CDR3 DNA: TGTGCCACCAGTGATTTGAGGGACAGACCGGCAGGGGCCAACGTCCTGACTTTC
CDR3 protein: CATSDLRDRPAGANVLTF

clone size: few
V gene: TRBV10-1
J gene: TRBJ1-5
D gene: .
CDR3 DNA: TGCGCCAGCAGTTGGGACAGCAATCAGCCCCAGCATTTT
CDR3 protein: CASSWDSNQPQHF

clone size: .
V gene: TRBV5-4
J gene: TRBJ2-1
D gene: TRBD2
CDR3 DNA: TGTGCCAGCAGCTTCGCTGGCGGGGGGGCCAACAATGAGCAGTTCTTC
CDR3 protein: CASSFAGGGANNEQFF

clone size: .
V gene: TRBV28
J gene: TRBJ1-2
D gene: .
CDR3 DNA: TGTGCCAGCAGTTTAGGGGGGGGATCGTTTGGCTACACCTTC
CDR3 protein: CASSLGGGSFGYTF

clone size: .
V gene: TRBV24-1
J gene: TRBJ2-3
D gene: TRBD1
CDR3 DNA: TGTGCCACCAGTGACCCAAGAGGACAGGGGGCAGATACGCAGTATTTT
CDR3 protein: CATSDPRGQGADTQYF

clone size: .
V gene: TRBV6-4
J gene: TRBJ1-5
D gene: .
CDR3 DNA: TGTGCCAGCAGTGGCAAAACTAGCAGGGTGGGCAATCAGCCCCAGCATTTT
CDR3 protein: CASSGKTSRVGNQPQHF

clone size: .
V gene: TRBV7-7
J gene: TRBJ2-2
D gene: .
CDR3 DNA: TGTGCCAGCAGCTCCAGACAGGACAACACCGGGGAGCTGTTTTTT
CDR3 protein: CASSSRQDNTGELFF

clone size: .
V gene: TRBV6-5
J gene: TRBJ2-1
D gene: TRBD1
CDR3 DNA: TGTGCCAGCAGCACGGGGGGGACAGGGGTGAATGAGCAGTTCTTC
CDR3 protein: CASSTGGTGVNEQFF

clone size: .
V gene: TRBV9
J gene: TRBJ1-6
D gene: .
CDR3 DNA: TGTGCCAGCAGCGTACGGGAGGAACATTCACCCCTCCACTTT
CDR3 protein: CASSVREEHSPLHF

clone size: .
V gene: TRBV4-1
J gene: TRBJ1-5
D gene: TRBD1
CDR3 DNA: TGCGCCAGCAGCAAAAGGACAGGGGAAGATAGCAATCAGCCCCAGCATTTT
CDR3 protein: CASSKRTGEDSNQPQHF

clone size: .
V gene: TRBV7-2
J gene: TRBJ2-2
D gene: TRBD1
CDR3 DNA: TGTGCCAGCAGCTTTACAGGGGGCGCAGGCACCGGGGAGCTGTTTTTT
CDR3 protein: CASSFTGGAGTGELFF

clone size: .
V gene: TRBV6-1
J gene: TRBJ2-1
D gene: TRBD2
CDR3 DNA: TGTGCCAGCAGTGCCCTCCTAGCGGTTCCTTACAATGAGCAGTTCTTC
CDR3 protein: CASSALLAVPYNEQFF

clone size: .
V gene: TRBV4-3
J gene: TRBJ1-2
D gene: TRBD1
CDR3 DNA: TGCGCCAGCAGTCAGGGACAGAACTATGGCTACACCTTC
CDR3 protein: CASSQGQNYGYTF

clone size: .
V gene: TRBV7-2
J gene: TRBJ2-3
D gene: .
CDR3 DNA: TGTGCCAGCAGCTTAGGCGGTAGCGGAACAGATACGCAGTATTTT
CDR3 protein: CASSLGGSGTDTQYF

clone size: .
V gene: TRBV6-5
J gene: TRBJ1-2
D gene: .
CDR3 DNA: TGTGCCAGCAGTTACATTGCCAGTTCTAGAGCTTATGGCTACACCTTC
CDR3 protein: CASSYIASSRAYGYTF

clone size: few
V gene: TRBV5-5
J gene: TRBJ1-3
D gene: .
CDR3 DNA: TGTGCCAGCAGCTCTCCACCTGGACATCCCTCTGGAAACACCATATATTTT
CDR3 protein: CASSSPPGHPSGNTIYF

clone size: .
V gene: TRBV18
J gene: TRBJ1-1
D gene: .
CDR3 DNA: TGTGCCAGCTCACCACCCCGGGGGCAACGGGTAGACACTGAAGCTTTCTTT
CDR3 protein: CASSPPRGQRVDTEAFF

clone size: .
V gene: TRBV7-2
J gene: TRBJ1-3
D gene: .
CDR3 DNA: TGTGCCAGCAGCTATTCCGGGGGGGCTACTGGAAACACCATATATTTT
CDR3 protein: CASSYSGGATGNTIYF

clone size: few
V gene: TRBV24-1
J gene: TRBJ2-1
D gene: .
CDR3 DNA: TGTGCCACCAGTGATTCCTCCGCCGGGAGCCACAATGAGCAGTTCTTC
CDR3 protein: CATSDSSAGSHNEQFF

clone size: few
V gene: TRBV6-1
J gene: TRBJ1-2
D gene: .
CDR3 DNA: TGTGCCAGCAGTGAGGGAGAAGCGATAGTCTATGGCTACACCTTC
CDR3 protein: CASSEGEAIVYGYTF

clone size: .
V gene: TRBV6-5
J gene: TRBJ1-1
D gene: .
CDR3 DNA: TGTGCCAGCAGTTTCACTTATAACACTGAAGCTTTCTTT
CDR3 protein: CASSFTYNTEAFF

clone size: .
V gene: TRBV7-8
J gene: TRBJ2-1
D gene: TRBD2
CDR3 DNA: TGTGCCAGCAGCCGGGGACTAGCGGCTAACAATGAGCAGTTCTTC
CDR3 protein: CASSRGLAANNEQFF

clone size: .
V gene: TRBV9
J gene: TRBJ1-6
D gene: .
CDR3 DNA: TGTGCCAGCAACAGGATGGCAGAACCCTCACCCCTCCACTTT
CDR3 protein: CASNRMAEPSPLHF

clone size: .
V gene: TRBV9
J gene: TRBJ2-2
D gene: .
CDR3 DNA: TGTGCCAGCACCTTTTATGGCACCGGGGAGCTGTTTTTT
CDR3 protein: CASTFYGTGELFF

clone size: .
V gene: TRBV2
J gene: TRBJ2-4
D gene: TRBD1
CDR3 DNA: TGTGCCAGCAGTGGACAGGGTGGTAGGGACATTCAGTACTTC
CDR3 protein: CASSGQGGRDIQYF

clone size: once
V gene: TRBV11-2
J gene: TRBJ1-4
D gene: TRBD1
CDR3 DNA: TGTGCCAGCAGCTTAGGGACAGGGTGGGGTAATGAAAAACTGTTTTTT
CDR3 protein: CASSLGTGWGNEKLFF

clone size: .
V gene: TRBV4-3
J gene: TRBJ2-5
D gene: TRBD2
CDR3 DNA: TGCGCCAGCAGCCTCAGCCCAGGAACAGGAGCGGGGGAGACCCAGTACTTC
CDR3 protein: CASSLSPGTGAGETQYF

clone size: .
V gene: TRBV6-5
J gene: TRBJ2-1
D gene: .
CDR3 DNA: TGTGCCACCCGCCGGGGATACAATGAGCAGTTCTTC
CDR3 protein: CATRRGYNEQFF

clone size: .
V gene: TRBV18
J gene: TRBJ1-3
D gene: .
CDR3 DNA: TGTGCCAGCTCACCGTACGGCTTAGGGGGGACCGGCTCTGGAAACACCATATATTTT
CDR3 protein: CASSPYGLGGTGSGNTIYF

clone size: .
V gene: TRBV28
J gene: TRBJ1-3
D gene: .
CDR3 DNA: TGTGCCAGCACTTCCCACTCGGTCTCACTCACCGGAAACACCATATATTTT
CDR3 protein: CASTSHSVSLTGNTIYF

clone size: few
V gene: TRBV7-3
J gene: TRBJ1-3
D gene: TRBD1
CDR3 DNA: TGTGCCAGCAGCCCCGACAGGGCAGCTGGAAACACCATATATTTT
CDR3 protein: CASSPDRAAGNTIYF

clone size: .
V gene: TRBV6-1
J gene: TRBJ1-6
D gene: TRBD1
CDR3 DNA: TGTGCCAGCAGTGCTCAGGGGACAGATTATAATTCACCCCTCCACTTT
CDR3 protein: CASSAQGTDYNSPLHF

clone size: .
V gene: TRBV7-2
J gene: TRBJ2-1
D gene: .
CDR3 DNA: TGTGCCAGCAGCTTCTCTTGGGACGTCAAAGAGCAGTTCTTC
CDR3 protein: CASSFSWDVKEQFF

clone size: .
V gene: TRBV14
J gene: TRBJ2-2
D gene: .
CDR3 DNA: TGTGCCAGCAGCCAAGATGGAAACGGGGAGCTGTTTTTT
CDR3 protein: CASSQDGNGELFF

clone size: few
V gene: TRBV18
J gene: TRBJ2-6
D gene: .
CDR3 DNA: TGTGCCAGCTCACCACGGGGGATCGGTCTGGCTGGGGCCAACGTCCTGACTTTC
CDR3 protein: CASSPRGIGLAGANVLTF

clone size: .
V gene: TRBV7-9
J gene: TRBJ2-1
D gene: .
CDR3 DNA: TGTGCCAGCAGCTCAAATGTTGATGAGCAGTTCTTC
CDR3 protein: CASSSNVDEQFF

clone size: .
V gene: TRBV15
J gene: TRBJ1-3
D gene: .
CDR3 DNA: TGTGCCACCAGCAGAGAGATCGGGGGCAGTGGAAACACCATATATTTT
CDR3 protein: CATSREIGGSGNTIYF

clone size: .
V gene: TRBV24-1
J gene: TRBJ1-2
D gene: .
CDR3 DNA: TGTGCCACCAGTGATTCCGGGAAATCCCACTATGGCTACACCTTC
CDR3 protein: CATSDSGKSHYGYTF

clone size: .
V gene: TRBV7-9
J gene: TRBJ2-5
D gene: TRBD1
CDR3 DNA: TGTGCCAGCAGCCTAAGATTCGGACAGGGGGCCCCCCAAGAGACCCAGTACTTC
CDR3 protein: CASSLRFGQGAPQETQYF

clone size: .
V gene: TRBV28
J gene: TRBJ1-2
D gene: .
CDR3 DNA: TGTGCCAGCAGTTCCTTCTCTAACTATGGCTACACCTTC
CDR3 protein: CASSSFSNYGYTF

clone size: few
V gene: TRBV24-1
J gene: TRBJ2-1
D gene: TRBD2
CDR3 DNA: TGTGCCACCAGTGCCGGGACTAGCCTCTATGAGCAGTTCTTC
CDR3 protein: CATSAGTSLYEQFF

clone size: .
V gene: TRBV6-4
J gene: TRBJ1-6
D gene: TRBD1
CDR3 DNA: TGTGCCAGTGGTAACAGGGGGTCTTCACCCCTCCACTTT
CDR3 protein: CASGNRGSSPLHF

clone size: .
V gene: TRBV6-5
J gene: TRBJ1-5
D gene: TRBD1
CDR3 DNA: TGTGCCAGCAGTTACCCGCAGGGGGACCTCCGCCCCCAGCATTTT
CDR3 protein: CASSYPQGDLRPQHF

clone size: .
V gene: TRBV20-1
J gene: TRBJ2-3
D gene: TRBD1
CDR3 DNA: TGCAGTGCTAGTTCTCAAGGAGACCAGGGGGCGGAAGGAGATACGCAGTATTTT
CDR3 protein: CSASSQGDQGAEGDTQYF

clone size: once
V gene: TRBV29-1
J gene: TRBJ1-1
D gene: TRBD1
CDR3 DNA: TGCAGCGTTGGTGACAGGGGGAACACTGAAGCTTTCTTT
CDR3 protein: CSVGDRGNTEAFF

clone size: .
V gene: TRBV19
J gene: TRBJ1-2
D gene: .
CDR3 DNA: TGTGCCAGTAGTATTTTGGCATCTAACTATGGCTACACCTTC
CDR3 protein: CASSILASNYGYTF

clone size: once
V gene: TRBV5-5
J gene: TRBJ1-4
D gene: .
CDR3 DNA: TGTGCCAGCAGCTTGGTCTTCAATGAAAAACTGTTTTTT
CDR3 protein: CASSLVFNEKLFF